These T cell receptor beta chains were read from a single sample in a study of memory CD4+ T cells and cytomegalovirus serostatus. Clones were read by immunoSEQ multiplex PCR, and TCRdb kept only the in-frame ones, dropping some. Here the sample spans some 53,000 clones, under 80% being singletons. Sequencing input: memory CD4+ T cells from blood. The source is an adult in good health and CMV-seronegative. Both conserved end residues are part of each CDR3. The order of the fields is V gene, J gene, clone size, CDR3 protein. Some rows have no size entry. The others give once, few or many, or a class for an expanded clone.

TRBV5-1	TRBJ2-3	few	CASSPPPNEDTQYF
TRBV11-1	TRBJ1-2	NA	CASSMTGVGYTF
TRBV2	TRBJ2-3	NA	CASSRTGWEDTQYF
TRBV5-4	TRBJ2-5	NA	CASSLGLAQETQYF
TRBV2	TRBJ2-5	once	CAISGQGHPYF
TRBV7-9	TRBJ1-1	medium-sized	CASSSSGGANEAFF
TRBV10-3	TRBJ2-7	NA	CATRGDSSGLDF
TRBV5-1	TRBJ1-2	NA	CASSLTGTGYTF
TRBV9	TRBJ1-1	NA	CASSDRPNTEAFF
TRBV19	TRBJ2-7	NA	CASSIDGGQDVTYEQYF
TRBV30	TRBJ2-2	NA	CAWNPGGLVTGELFF
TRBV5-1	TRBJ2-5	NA	CASRLRAELSGQETQYF
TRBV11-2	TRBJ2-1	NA	CASSLGSGGAIDEQFF
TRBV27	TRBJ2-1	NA	CASRIGGSSYNEQFF
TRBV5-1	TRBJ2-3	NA	CASSLRLAGTDTQYF
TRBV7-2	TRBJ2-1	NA	CASSLAGGGYRGSYNEQFF
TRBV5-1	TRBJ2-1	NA	CASSLENAYNEQFF
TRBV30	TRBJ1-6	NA	CAWSAGQDNSPLHF
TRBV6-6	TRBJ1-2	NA	CASTLGGYGYTF
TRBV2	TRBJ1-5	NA	CASRTGYGKPQHF
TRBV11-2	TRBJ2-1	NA	CASSLAYNEQFF
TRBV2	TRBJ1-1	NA	CASSGLRNTEAFF
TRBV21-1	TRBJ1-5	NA	CASRTPTGSSNQPQHF
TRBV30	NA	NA	CAWRRSYEQYF
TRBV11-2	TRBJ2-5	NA	CASSLGGTQYF
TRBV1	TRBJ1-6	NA	CTSSQDTPSPTSPLHF
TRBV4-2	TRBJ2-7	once	CASSQVGGSSEQYF
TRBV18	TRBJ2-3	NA	CASSPKTGGTDTQYF
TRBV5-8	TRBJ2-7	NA	CASTLRGGYEQYF
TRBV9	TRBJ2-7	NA	CASSVGTDSYEQYF
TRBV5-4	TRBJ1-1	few	CASSLTFGNTEAFF
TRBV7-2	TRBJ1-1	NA	CASSRNLVGGSTEAFF
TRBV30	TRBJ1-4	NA	CAWRRAGLANEKLFF
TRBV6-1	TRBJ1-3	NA	CASSALGGPGNTIYF
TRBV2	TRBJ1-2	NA	CASSPQGRDGYTF
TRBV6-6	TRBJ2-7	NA	CASSGKGYEQYF
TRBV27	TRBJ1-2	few	CASSFPQGHGYTF
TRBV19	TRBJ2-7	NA	CASSTAGYEQYF
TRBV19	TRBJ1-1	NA	CASKEQADTEAFF
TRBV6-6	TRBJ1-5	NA	CASSYRGADQPQHF
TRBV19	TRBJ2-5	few	CASSMQGETQYF
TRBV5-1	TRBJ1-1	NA	CASSLRGGTEAFF
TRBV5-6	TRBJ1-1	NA	CASSFLAGAGRAEAFF
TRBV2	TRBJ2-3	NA	CASPPSDRGQDTQYF
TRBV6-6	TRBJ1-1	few	CASSSGDPEAFF
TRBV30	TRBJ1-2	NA	CAWERGRGTKSYGYTF
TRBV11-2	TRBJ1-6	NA	CASSPGQTNSPLHF
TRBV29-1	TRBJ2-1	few	CSVEQNNEQFF
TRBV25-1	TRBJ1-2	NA	CASSVLEVNYGYTF
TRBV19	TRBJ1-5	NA	CASSHRTGFGQPQHF
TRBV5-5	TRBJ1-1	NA	CASSLVGQGNTEAFF
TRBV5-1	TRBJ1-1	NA	CASSFTGDTEAFF
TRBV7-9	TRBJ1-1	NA	CASSLAPWGGTEAFF
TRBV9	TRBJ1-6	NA	CASSARQGNSPLHF
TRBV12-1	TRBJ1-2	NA	CANPNGAGNLGYTF
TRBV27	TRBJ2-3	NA	CASSLSILRGVSTDTQYF
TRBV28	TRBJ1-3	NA	CASRGGGIGNTIYF
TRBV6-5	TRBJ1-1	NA	CASSPLVRTGTEAFF
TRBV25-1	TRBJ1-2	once	CASSALGTGNGYTF